A single sample gave rise to the 2 T cell receptor beta chains below, sequenced in a study of early T cells in non-severe SARS-CoV-2 infection. One entry per CDR3 protein results from TCRdb running MiXCR on the 5' RACE reads. Of tens of thousands of distinct CDR3 sequences in the sample, approximately 9% were seen once. The source material was whole blood. These receptors came from an adult who was a healthcare worker with PCR-confirmed SARS-CoV-2 infection or an uninfected control (not recorded which).

This clonotype has ten or more counts. The CDR3 nucleotides are TGTGCCAGCAGTCCGGAGGGGGGAGGCACTGAAGCTTTCTTT. It codes for CASSPEGGGTEAFF. The chain is built from TRBV6-1 and TRBJ1-1; possibly TRBD1 for D (6 bases). V was trimmed by 5 bases and J by 4 bases, leaving 14 bases between them. The V gene's germline CDR1 is MNHNS and CDR2 SASEGT. There are 14 residues in the CDR3.

This clonotype was seen ten or more times. J is TRBJ1-2 and V is TRBV29-1; D perhaps matches TRBD1 (5 bases). This CDR3 contains 11 residues. The V end was cut by 3 bases, the J end by 8 bases, with 10 bases between. CDR1 and CDR2 (germline): SQVTM, ANQGSEA. CDR3 amino acids: CSVDRERGYTF. The CDR3 DNA reads as TGCAGCGTTGACAGGGAGCGGGGCTACACCTTC.